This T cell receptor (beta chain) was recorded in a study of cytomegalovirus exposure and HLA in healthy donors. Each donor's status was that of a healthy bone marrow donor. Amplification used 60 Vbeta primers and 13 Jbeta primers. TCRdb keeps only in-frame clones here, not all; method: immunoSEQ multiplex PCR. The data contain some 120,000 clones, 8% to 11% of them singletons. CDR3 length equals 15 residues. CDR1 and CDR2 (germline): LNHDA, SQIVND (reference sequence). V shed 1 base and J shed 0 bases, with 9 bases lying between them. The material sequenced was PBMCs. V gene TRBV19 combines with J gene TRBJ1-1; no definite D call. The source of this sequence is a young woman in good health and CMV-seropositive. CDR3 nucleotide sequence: TGTGCCAGTAGTATAGGAGATTTCATGAACACTGAAGCTTTCTTT. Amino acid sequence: CASSIGDFMNTEAFF.